Each of the 16 T cell receptor beta chains below was sequenced from the same sample in a study of graft-versus-host responses after intestinal transplantation. For these receptors, no antigen is known. Generated by immunoSEQ multiplex PCR, the TCRdb table keeps only in-frame clones and is missing some. The sample has over 90,000 clones; 93% are singletons. The source material was unstimulated CD8+ T cells sorted from spleen or lymph node cells, sampled before intestinal transplant. The receptors derive from a human donor who received an intestinal transplant.

The rearrangement links TRBV5-1 to TRBJ2-3, with D unresolved. V was cut by 2 bases and J by 2 bases, with 9 bases left in between. Germline lookup yields CDR1 SGHRS and CDR2 YFSETQ. CDR3 size: 14 residues. DNA for the CDR3: TGCGCCAGCAGCTTAGGTGATAACACAGATACGCAGTATTTT. Protein sequence: CASSLGDNTDTQYF.

The rearrangement links TRBV4-1 to TRBJ1-3; D gene unclear. Trimming stripped 0 bases from V and 1 base from J, with 7 bases between. This CDR3 contains 15 residues. Germline-derived CDR1 and CDR2 are MGHRA and YSYEKL. CDR3 in DNA: TGCGCCAGCAGCCAAGATCCGGCTTCTGGAAACACCATATATTTT. This encodes CASSQDPASGNTIYF.

The rearrangement links TRBV15 to TRBJ2-5; 7 bases are shared with TRBD1. The J segment lost 2 bases and the V segment lost 5 bases, leaving 5 bases of the junction unmatched. The CDR3 is 14 residues long. The germline V gene has CDR1 LNHNV and CDR2 YYDKDF (reference sequence). Here the CDR3 DNA reads TGTGCCACCAGCCTCGGGACAGAACAAGAGACCCAGTACTTC. This encodes CATSLGTEQETQYF.

V gene TRBV7-9 combines with J gene TRBJ2-3; unclear D gene. CDR3 size: 15 residues. Looked up from germline, CDR1 is SEHNR and CDR2 is FQNEAQ (reference sequence). V lost 6 bases and J lost 2, with 15 bases in between. In DNA, the CDR3 is TGTGCCAGCAGACCAATGGCGGCCCACACAGATACGCAGTATTTT. Translation: CASRPMAAHTDTQYF.

The V and J genes are TRBV7-5 and TRBJ2-7; the table's D call TRBD2 went unverified against the DNA. TRBV7-5 is deemed a pseudogene. The CDR3 has 19 amino acids. Here the CDR3 reads CVRSSLPGLAGGHAYEQYF. For the CDR3, the DNA is TGTGTCAGAAGCTCACTCCCGGGACTAGCGGGGGGGCATGCCTACGAGCAGTACTTC.

The chain uses TRBV13 and TRBJ2-7, with D perhaps matching TRBD1 or TRBD2 (5 bases each). Trimming shortened V by 2 bases and J by 6 bases, and 17 bases separated the two germline ends. The CDR3 has 15 amino acids. In germline, CDR1 is PRHDT, CDR2 FYEKMQ (reference sequence). CDR3 protein: CASSLRGVDIGEQYF. The CDR3 nucleotides read TGTGCCAGCAGCTTAAGAGGGGTAGATATCGGCGAGCAGTACTTC. The full variable domain, with the rest looked up from reference TRBV13 and TRBJ2-7, is AAGVIQSPRHLIKEKRETATLKCYPIPRHDTVYWYQQGPGQDPQFLISFYEKMQSDKGSIPDRFSAQQFSDYHSELNMSSLELGDSALYFCASSLRGVDIGEQYFGPGTRLTVT.

The chain employs TRBV7-6 and TRBJ2-5, with 10 bases lining up with TRBD2. The CDR3 is 16 amino acids. V was clipped by 5 bases and J by 2 bases; unmatched bases: 8. From germline, CDR1 is SGHVS and CDR2 FNYEAQ. The CDR3 DNA reads as TGTGCCAGCAGCCTCGTACTAGCGGGGTTACAAGAGACCCAGTACTTC. Its protein is CASSLVLAGLQETQYF.

The chain has TRBV4-1 and TRBJ2-5; TRBD2 agrees at 8 bases. This CDR3 has 15 amino acids. Losses at the gene ends were 2 bases for V and 11 bases for J; bases not matched to a gene: 13. Germline CDR1 and CDR2: MGHRA and YSYEKL. The CDR3 here is CASSQYGGALVEQYF. In DNA, the CDR3 is TGCGCCAGCAGCCAATACGGGGGGGCCTTGGTGGAACAGTACTTC.

The rearrangement links TRBV7-2 to TRBJ1-5; 8 bases are a match to TRBD1. Germline CDR1 and CDR2: SGHTA and FQGNSA. V dropped 1 base and J dropped 6; count of bases not matched to a gene: 11. The CDR3 is 17 residues long. DNA of the CDR3: TGTGCCAGCAGCTTAGGGACGACAGGGGCTCCCTCTCAGCCCCAGCATTTT. Its protein product is CASSLGTTGAPSQPQHF.

The V and J genes are TRBV4-1 and TRBJ1-5; 8 bases line up with TRBD1. V shed 4 bases and J 0 bases; nucleotides not matched to a gene: 8. Germline CDR1 reads MGHRA; CDR2 reads YSYEKL. The CDR3 is made up of 17 amino acids. The CDR3 DNA reads as TGCGCCAGCAGCCCCGGACAGGGATGGGATAGCAATCAGCCCCAGCATTTT. Amino acids: CASSPGQGWDSNQPQHF.

The chain carries TRBV20-1 and TRBJ2-1; D not resolved. The length of the CDR3 is 11 residues. V was shortened by 6 bases and J by 4 bases, with 7 bases between the two germline ends. Germline values: CDR1 DFQATT, CDR2 SNEGSKA (reference sequence). This CDR3 is CSAQIYNEQFF. The DNA for the CDR3 is TGCAGTGCCCAGATATACAATGAGCAGTTCTTC.

The chain has TRBV7-9 and TRBJ2-7; perhaps TRBD1 as D (5 bases). CDR3 length: 16 residues. Germline loops: CDR1 SEHNR, CDR2 FQNEAQ (reference sequence). Trimming stripped 1 base from V and 1 base from J, with 14 bases between. CDR3 loop: CASSLGRGQASYEQYF. CDR3 DNA sequence: TGTGCCAGCAGCTTAGGTAGGGGCCAGGCGTCCTACGAGCAGTACTTC.

The chain recombines TRBV7-9 with TRBJ2-7; tentative D call: TRBD2 (6 bases). The germline V gene encodes CDR1 SEHNR and CDR2 FQNEAQ (reference sequence). Between the trimmed V and J ends, which lost 3 bases and 3 bases, there was a span of 12 bases. The CDR3 is 14 residues long. CDR3 DNA: TGTGCCAGCAGCTTTCGGGATAGCGGCTACGAGCAGTACTTC. It codes for CASSFRDSGYEQYF. The full variable domain, rest sourced from reference TRBV7-9 and TRBJ2-7, is DTGVSQNPRHKITKRGQNVTFRCDPISEHNRLYWYRQTLGQGPEFLTYFQNEAQLEKSRLLSDRFSAERPKGSFSTLEIQRTEQGDSAMYLCASSFRDSGYEQYFGPGTRLTVT.

The chain employs TRBV5-8 and TRBJ1-1; D is uncertain. Trimming took 3 bases from V and 5 from J, leaving 11 bases between them. The CDR3 runs 13 residues. Germline lookup yields CDR1 SGHTS and CDR2 YDEGEE. The CDR3 here is CASSWTSSTEAFF. For the CDR3, the DNA is TGTGCCAGCAGCTGGACGTCGAGTACTGAAGCTTTCTTT.

The sample holds one count of this clone. This chain connects TRBV11-2 to TRBJ1-1; TRBD1 might be the D (5 bases). The CDR3 totals 15 residues. V was shortened by 0 bases and J by 1 base, with 9 bases between the two germline ends. CDR1 and CDR2 (germline): SGHAT, FQNNGV. The CDR3 sequence is CASSLEGVGNTEAFF. The CDR3 coding sequence is TGTGCCAGCAGCTTAGAGGGGGTTGGGAACACTGAAGCTTTCTTT.

DNA for the CDR3: TGTGCCAGCAGTGGGGGACAGGGGATTCAGCCCCAGCATTTT. It encodes CASSGGQGIQPQHF. The chain carries TRBV6-5 and TRBJ1-5; 10 nucleotides match TRBD1. The CDR3 totals 14 residues. Per germline, CDR1 MNHEY and CDR2 SVGAGI. The V segment lost 5 bases and the J segment 6 bases; nucleotides outside the gene matches: 4.